This entry is about one T cell receptor (beta chain). Its target is not known. This specimen belongs to a study of T cell responses to AZD1222 COVID-19 vaccine. General study findings and limits: Sampling captured repertoires only after the peak T cell response. Epitopes outside B.1.351 and B.1.1.7 mutated regions reportedly drew nearly half of spike TCRs. Possibly, clonal diversity was underestimated; donors were largely white British and included more females.

The germline gives CDR1 PRHDT, CDR2 FYEKMQ (reference sequence). V was clipped by 5 bases and J by 6 bases, with 16 bases between them. The CDR3 covers 15 residues. Sequenced by immunoSEQ multiplex PCR; TCRdb stores in-frame clones only, minus some. The sample has approximately 110,000 clones, around 90% seen once. Some second doses came at about 4 weeks and others at about 12 weeks; these were pooled. Sequencing used peripheral blood, obtained 28 days after the second AZD1222 dose. The sequence was collected from an adult who received the AZD1222 COVID-19 vaccine. The chain links TRBV13 to TRBJ2-2, with a possible D match to TRBD1 (6 bases). The CDR3 nucleotides are TGTGCCAGCAGCGGATTAACTTGGGGGCCCGGGGAGCTGTTTTTT. It encodes CASSGLTWGPGELFF.